The source of this T cell receptor beta chain is a study of blood T cell repertoires in COVID-19. Study-level background: Sources were T cells, B-cell-depleted T cells, or PBMCs; the material itself was cDNA or gDNA.

Repertoires were generated with immunoSEQ multiplex PCR, while TCRdb's copy carries only in-frame clones and drops some. The sample records around 240,000 clones, 75% to 90% being singletons. Participant age was roughly 18 to 100 years, and participants resided in 25 or so US areas. The CDR3 sequence is 17 residues long. V was pared by 1 base and J by 0 bases, with 13 bases between. Germline CDR1 is SGHNT and CDR2 is YENEEA. Sequenced input: PBMCs or T cells enriched from blood (not recorded which). V is TRBV11-3 and J is TRBJ2-1; maybe TRBD2 (5 bases). The sequence was collected from a woman between 50 and 59 years old who had recovered from COVID-19. As DNA, the CDR3 is TGTGCCAGCAGCTTAGGAGGCGGACTCTCCTCCTACAATGAGCAGTTCTTC. Translating it yields CASSLGGGLSSYNEQFF.